This entry lists 17 T cell receptor beta chains sequenced from one sample in a study of blood T cell repertoires in COVID-19. The data were produced by immunoSEQ multiplex PCR, yet TCRdb's version contains in-frame clones alone and is incomplete. The profile shows 130,000 to 150,000 clones, roughly four fifths of them singletons. Input material: peripheral blood. All receptors come from a human donor with acute or convalescent COVID-19. The donor label of this sample is uncertain.

This rearrangement joins TRBV27 to TRBJ1-1; 7 bases are a match to TRBD1. Trimming took 10 bases from V and 6 from J; bases not matched to a gene: 14. The CDR3 loop spans 14 amino acids. In germline, CDR1 is MNHEY, CDR2 SMNVEV (reference sequence). Here the CDR3 reads CATFLTGPVPEAFF. The CDR3 region has the DNA TGTGCCACCTTCTTGACAGGGCCCGTCCCTGAAGCTTTCTTT.

The CDR3 reads CASSLSGSSYEQYV. CDR3 DNA: TGTGCCAGCAGCTTGAGCGGAAGCTCCTACGAGCAGTACGTC. The rearrangement joins TRBV5-6 to TRBJ2-7, with a weak D call TRBD2 (5 bases). The CDR3 has 14 amino acids. Between the trimmed V and J ends, which lost 1 base and 0 bases, there was a span of 8 bases. Germline values: CDR1 SGHDT, CDR2 YYEEEE.

There are a few counts of this clone. The chain employs TRBV5-6 and TRBJ2-1; D uncertain. Trimming took 3 bases from V and 3 from J, leaving 10 bases between them. Germline assignment: CDR1 SGHDT and CDR2 YYEEEE. The CDR3 has 14 residues. This chain's CDR3 is CASSSGDNYNEQFF. The CDR3 nucleotides are TGTGCCAGCAGCTCTGGCGACAACTACAATGAGCAGTTCTTC.

The J gene is TRBJ1-2, the V gene TRBV6-5; D remains unclear. V shed 2 bases and J shed 0 bases, with 10 bases lying between them. Germline V gene sequence: CDR1 MNHEY, CDR2 SVGAGI. The CDR3 runs 15 residues. Here the CDR3 DNA reads TGTGCCAGCAGTTACGAGGCCTCAGCTAACTATGGCTACACCTTC. This codes for CASSYEASANYGYTF.

For the CDR3, the DNA is TGTGCCAGCAGCCAAGATGGAGCCGGCTATGGCTACACCTTC. It specifies CASSQDGAGYGYTF. The rearrangement joins TRBV3-1 (or the pseudogene TRBV3-2) to TRBJ1-2, with D unresolved. From germline, CDR1 is LGHDT and CDR2 YNNKEL (reference sequence). This CDR3 is 14 amino acids long. Trimming cost V 0 bases and J 4 bases, with 9 bases left between them.

The rearrangement joins TRBV9 to TRBJ1-1; possibly TRBD1 for D (5 bases). Germline V gives CDR1 SGDLS, CDR2 YYNGEE. The CDR3 has 12 residues. Trimming pared 4 bases from V and 10 bases from J, leaving 14 bases between. CDR3 region: CASSPGGAPAFF. The CDR3, as DNA: TGTGCCAGCAGCCCTGGCGGGGCCCCAGCTTTCTTT.

This rearrangement joins TRBV3-1 (or the pseudogene TRBV3-2) to TRBJ2-7; 10 bases are shared with TRBD1. From germline, CDR1 is LGHDT and CDR2 YNNKEL (reference sequence). The CDR3 totals 14 residues. Losses at the gene ends were 6 bases for V and 1 base for J; bases not matched to a gene: 3. The CDR3 DNA is TGTGCCAGCAGTCCGGGACAGGGGTCCTACGAGCAGTACTTC. Residues: CASSPGQGSYEQYF.

The genes are TRBV3-1 (or the pseudogene TRBV3-2) and TRBJ2-7; 9 nucleotides line up with TRBD2. The ends lost 3 bases at V and 1 base at J; junction bases unmatched: 4. The germline CDR1 and CDR2 sequences are LGHDT and YNNKEL (reference sequence). The CDR3 length is 15 residues. Here the CDR3 DNA reads TGTGCCAGCAGCCAGGGGCGGGGGGGTTCCTACGAGCAGTACTTC. Encoded protein: CASSQGRGGSYEQYF.

This chain joins TRBV30 and TRBJ1-3; no clear D. The V and J ends lost 0 bases and 0 bases respectively, with 9 bases between them. The CDR3 spans 15 residues. Germline V gives CDR1 GTSNPN, CDR2 SVGIG (reference sequence). CDR3: CAWSVGRTSGNTIYF. The CDR3 bases are TGTGCCTGGAGTGTAGGGAGGACCTCTGGAAACACCATATATTTT.

The V gene is TRBV27, the J gene TRBJ2-5; D gene unclear. Germline CDR1 is MNHEY and CDR2 is SMNVEV (reference sequence). V lost 0 bases and J 5 bases, leaving 16 bases between the germline ends. The CDR3 extends over 16 amino acids. CDR3 coding DNA: TGTGCCAGCAGTTTATCGAAGACACCCCGCCGGGAGACCCAGTACTTC. It encodes CASSLSKTPRRETQYF.

The chain has TRBV11-2 and TRBJ1-2; D gene ambiguous. CDR1 is SGHAT and CDR2 is FQNNGV in the germline V gene. CDR3 length equals 13 residues. Deletions cut 5 bases from V and 7 bases from J, with 14 bases between. CDR3 loop: CASSPALSGGYTF. CDR3 DNA: TGTGCCAGCAGCCCGGCCCTTTCAGGTGGCTACACCTTC.

This clone was counted only a few times. V is TRBV4-1 and J is TRBJ2-3, with D perhaps TRBD1 (5 bases). This CDR3 has 15 amino acids. The germline CDR1 and CDR2 sequences are MGHRA and YSYEKL. V was trimmed by 1 base and J by 11 bases, leaving 19 bases between them. The CDR3 loop reads CASSQGPEGVREQYF. The CDR3 DNA reads as TGCGCCAGCAGCCAAGGCCCGGAAGGAGTCAGGGAGCAGTATTTT.

For the CDR3, the DNA is TGTGCCAGTAGTATACGCAGGGAAACTAACTATGGCTACACCTTC. Residues: CASSIRRETNYGYTF. The chain uses TRBV19 and TRBJ1-2; TRBD1 might be the D (5 bases). The V gene's germline CDR1 is LNHDA and CDR2 SQIVND (reference sequence). The CDR3 has 15 amino acids. The V and J ends lost 2 bases and 0 bases respectively, with 10 bases between them.

V is TRBV19 and J is TRBJ1-1, with a tentative D call TRBD1 (6 bases). Germline V gives CDR1 LNHDA, CDR2 SQIVND (reference sequence). Trimming removed 5 bases at V and 5 bases at J, with 15 bases between. There are 14 residues in the CDR3. This CDR3 is CASSFREGGTEAFF. In nucleotides, the CDR3 is TGTGCCAGTAGTTTCCGTGAGGGGGGGACTGAAGCTTTCTTT.

The rearrangement links TRBV5-4 to TRBJ2-2, with D perhaps TRBD1 (6 bases). V was trimmed by 2 bases and J by 6 bases, leaving 11 bases between them. Germline lookup yields CDR1 SGHNT and CDR2 YYREEE (reference sequence). There are 14 residues in the CDR3. The chain's CDR3 is CASSFGGGPGELFF. For the CDR3, the DNA is TGTGCCAGCAGCTTTGGGGGCGGGCCCGGGGAGCTGTTTTTT.

The chain combines TRBV11-3 with TRBJ2-3; 8 nucleotides line up with TRBD2. The CDR3 has 16 amino acids. Germline trimming cut 0 bases from V and 3 bases from J; bases unmatched to any gene: 5. Looked up from germline, CDR1 is SGHNT and CDR2 is YENEEA. CDR3 bases: TGTGCCAGCAGCTTAGATACGGGACTAGGTACAGATACGCAGTATTTT. This translates into CASSLDTGLGTDTQYF.

With regard to this clone: Mismatch with germline at one junction end may stem from a read error. The genes are TRBV15 and TRBJ1-5; D is perhaps TRBD1 (6 bases). CDR3 length equals 14 residues. Looked up from germline, CDR1 is LNHNV and CDR2 is YYDKDF (reference sequence). The CDR3 sequence is CATRRGGGVEPQHF. Here the CDR3 DNA reads TGTGCCACCAGAAGAGGGGGAGGGGTAGAGCCCCAGCATTTT.